The entry below gives a single T cell receptor beta chain sequence along with its context. The target antigen is unknown. Doses given second, at about 4 or about 12 weeks, were pooled. The sample comes from a study of T cell responses to AZD1222 COVID-19 vaccine. Method: immunoSEQ multiplex PCR; TCRdb's copy keeps in-frame clones and lacks some. The sample lists tens of thousands of clones, less than 85% occurring once. The germline V gene encodes CDR1 MNHEY and CDR2 SMNVEV (reference sequence). The CDR3 totals 11 residues. V lost 6 bases, J lost 6 bases, and 8 bases lay in between. Findings of the study overall: Clonal diversity was possibly underestimated, and the donors were mostly white British, with more females.

The receptor's source is an adult who received the AZD1222 COVID-19 vaccine. The chain links TRBV27 to TRBJ1-2; no reliable D call. The sample here was peripheral blood, taken 28 days after the second AZD1222 dose. CDR3 DNA: TGTGCCAGCAGAGGAGTGAATGGCTACACCTTC. Its translation: CASRGVNGYTF.